The 13 T cell receptor beta chains listed next were all sequenced from one sample in a study of OX40 agonist ivuxolimab in advanced cancers. Clones were read by immunoSEQ multiplex PCR, and TCRdb kept only the in-frame ones, dropping some. Of roughly 72,000 clones listed, over 70% were seen once; the top ten hold 5%. The source material was CD4+ or CD8+ T cells sorted from blood, sampled in a trial of the OX40 agonist ivuxolimab. The receptors here all came from an adult with an advanced solid tumor such as melanoma, head and neck, liver or kidney cancer.

The chain carries TRBV2 and TRBJ2-2; D call uncertain. Trimming removed 4 bases from V and 1 base from J, with 10 bases in between. The CDR3 sequence is 15 residues long. The germline CDR1 and CDR2 sequences are SNHLY and FYNNEI. CDR3 protein: CASSASGGNTGELFF. The DNA for the CDR3 is TGTGCCAGCAGTGCATCAGGTGGGAACACCGGGGAGCTGTTTTTT.

This clone was found once. This chain connects TRBV7-9 to TRBJ1-4; D is unclear. This CDR3 is 13 amino acids long. The germline V gene encodes CDR1 SEHNR and CDR2 FQNEAQ (reference sequence). V was shortened by 2 bases and J by 8 bases, with 9 bases between the two germline ends. CDR3 region: CASSLFENEKLFF. CDR3 nucleotide sequence: TGTGCCAGCAGCTTATTCGAGAACGAAAAACTGTTTTTT.

The chain couples TRBV2 to TRBJ2-1, with TRBD2 matching over 13 bases. The CDR3 extends over 15 amino acids. CDR1 SNHLY and CDR2 FYNNEI come from the germline V gene. V lost 6 bases, J lost 6 bases, and 5 bases stayed unmatched. CDR3 coding DNA: TGTGCCAGCAGGTTACTAGCGGGGGGGCCCAATGAGCAGTTCTTC. The encoded protein is CASRLLAGGPNEQFF.

The chain has TRBV19 and TRBJ2-7, with TRBD2 matching over 10 bases. Germline trimming cut 6 bases from V and 2 bases from J; bases unmatched to any gene: 7. CDR1 and CDR2 (germline): LNHDA, SQIVND (reference sequence). The CDR3 loop spans 15 amino acids. The CDR3 DNA follows: TGTGCCAGTAGACTACGACTAGCGGGTCCCTACGAGCAGTACTTC. It codes for CASRLRLAGPYEQYF.

A few counts support this clone. The chain recombines TRBV5-6 with TRBJ1-5; D remains ambiguous. Germline-derived CDR1 and CDR2 are SGHDT and YYEEEE. V shed 0 bases and J shed 0 bases, with 7 bases lying between them. The CDR3 extends over 15 amino acids. The chain's CDR3 is CASSLGLNSNQPQHF. As DNA, the CDR3 is TGTGCCAGCAGCTTGGGGCTAAATAGCAATCAGCCCCAGCATTTT.

This clone was seen once. The chain recombines TRBV19 with TRBJ1-3, with 8 bases fitting TRBD1. CDR1 is LNHDA, CDR2 SQIVND, per germline (reference sequence). The CDR3 contains 16 residues. Trimming cost V 4 bases and J 2 bases; bases outside gene matches: 7. The CDR3 spells CASSTGQGRTGNTIYF. CDR3 nucleotide sequence: TGTGCCAGTAGTACAGGACAGGGAAGAACTGGAAACACCATATATTTT.

In its sample, this clone was seen once. V is TRBV18 and J is TRBJ1-1; D is perhaps TRBD1 (5 bases). CDR1 and CDR2 from the germline V gene are KGHSH and LQKENI. The CDR3 runs to 14 residues. Trimming shortened V by 6 bases and J by 4 bases, and 15 bases separated the two germline ends. CDR3: CASSQGLSSTEAFF. Here the CDR3 DNA reads TGTGCCAGCTCTCAGGGACTGTCCTCCACTGAAGCTTTCTTT. The full variable domain, in which reference TRBV18 and TRBJ1-1 provide the parts outside the CDR3, is NAGVMQNPRHLVRRRGQEARLRCSPMKGHSHVYWYRQLPEEGLKFMVYLQKENIIDESGMPKERFSAEFPKEGPSILRIQQVVRGDSAAYFCASSQGLSSTEAFFGQGTRLTVV.

The V and J genes are TRBV7-9 and TRBJ2-7; TRBD2 is a possible D gene (5 bases). The V gene lost 5 bases and the J gene lost 3 bases, with 11 bases spanning the gap. This CDR3 has 13 amino acids. Germline CDR1 reads SEHNR; CDR2 reads FQNEAQ (reference sequence). The CDR3 loop reads CASSTRENYEQYF. DNA for the CDR3: TGTGCCAGCAGCACCCGGGAAAACTACGAGCAGTACTTC. Based on the CDR3 plus reference TRBV7-9 and TRBJ2-7, the full variable domain is DTGVSQNPRHKITKRGQNVTFRCDPISEHNRLYWYRQTLGQGPEFLTYFQNEAQLEKSRLLSDRFSAERPKGSFSTLEIQRTEQGDSAMYLCASSTRENYEQYFGPGTRLTVT.

The CDR3 DNA sequence: TGTGCCGGGGCAGGGCCCGATACGCAGTATTTT. It yields the protein CAGAGPDTQYF. The chain carries TRBV2 and TRBJ2-3; D is perhaps TRBD1 (5 bases). CDR1 is SNHLY, CDR2 FYNNEI, per germline. CDR3 size: 11 residues. The germline V and J ends were trimmed by 11 bases and 6 bases, with 12 bases remaining between them.

The chain is built from TRBV7-9 and TRBJ2-1; 8 nucleotides agree with TRBD2. The V gene end was trimmed by 4 bases and the J gene end by 9 bases; junction bases not matched to a gene: 5. Germline V gene data show CDR1 as SEHNR and CDR2 as FQNEAQ (reference sequence). The CDR3 is made up of 13 amino acids. DNA of the CDR3: TGTGCCAGCAGCTCGGGGGGGAACGCTGAGCAGTTCTTC. This codes for CASSSGGNAEQFF.

The rearrangement uses TRBV6-5 and TRBJ2-1; D is perhaps TRBD2 (6 bases). V shed 2 bases and J shed 9 bases, with 17 bases lying between them. The CDR3 runs to 15 residues. Looked up from germline, CDR1 is MNHEY and CDR2 is SVGAGI. The chain's CDR3 is CASSYNNPLASEQFF. CDR3 nucleotides: TGTGCCAGCAGTTACAACAACCCTCTAGCGAGTGAGCAGTTCTTC.

The rearrangement uses TRBV5-8 and TRBJ1-1; 8 bases match TRBD1. The CDR3 is made up of 15 amino acids. Trimming took 0 bases from V and 2 from J; bases not matched to a gene: 3. The germline V gene has CDR1 SGHTS and CDR2 YDEGEE. The CDR3 DNA sequence: TGTGCCAGCAGCTTGGAACAGGGGGGAAACACTGAAGCTTTCTTT. Encoded protein: CASSLEQGGNTEAFF.

The J gene is TRBJ2-7, the V gene TRBV5-1, with D perhaps matching TRBD2 (5 bases). The CDR3 sequence is 15 residues long. Germline V CDR1 and CDR2: SGHRS, YFSETQ. V lost 7 bases, J lost 1 base, and 18 bases lay in between. The CDR3 sequence is CASPYPRRESYEQYF. The DNA of the CDR3 is TGCGCCAGCCCCTACCCACGACGGGAATCCTACGAGCAGTACTTC. The full variable domain, with the rest looked up from reference TRBV5-1 and TRBJ2-7, is KAGVTQTPRYLIKTRGQQVTLSCSPISGHRSVSWYQQTPGQGLQFLFEYFSETQRNKGNFPGRFSGRQFSNSRSEMNVSTLELGDSALYLCASPYPRRESYEQYFGPGTRLTVT.